This T cell receptor beta chain is from a study of T cell repertoires in cytomegalovirus infection. At the level of the study: Evidence of both CMV infection and a matching HLA type came from public TCR beta signatures.

Trimming cost V 6 bases and J 4 bases; bases outside gene matches: 2. The CDR3 has 12 amino acids. CDR1 is MNHEY, CDR2 SMNVEV, per germline (reference sequence). One entry per CDR3 protein results from TCRdb running MiXCR on the reads. The sample contains roughly 920,000 distinct CDR3 sequences, around 31% of which appear only once. Regarding this clonotype: Antigen unknown.

This receptor was obtained from a human donor in good health (CMV status not recorded). Some clones in this sample may be carry-over from other donors' samples. V is TRBV27 and J is TRBJ1-1, with TRBD1 matching 7 bases. This specimen consisted of cultured CD8+ T cells from PBMCs, obtained from culture after CMV antigen stimulation. In DNA, the CDR3 is TGTGCCAGCAGGACAGGGATCACTGAAGCTTTCTTT. This sequence encodes CASRTGITEAFF.